This TCR beta chain was sequenced during a study of cytomegalovirus exposure and HLA in healthy donors. Primers included in the PCR were 60 Vbeta and 13 Jbeta primers. Here immunoSEQ multiplex PCR was the method, and the copy in TCRdb shows in-frame clones only, minus some. Of more than 110,000 clones detected, 79% appear once; the ten largest clones hold more than 0.75%. The CDR3 is 13 residues long. Germline trimming cut 4 bases from V and 7 bases from J; bases unmatched to any gene: 7. Germline V gene lookup returns CDR1 SGHDT and CDR2 YYEEEE. Study-level points and caveats: When analyzed later, the rates of TCR association showed variation by HLA locus, with DRB1 the most and HLA-C the fewest. The study dropped some indistinguishable V segments, TRBV6-2 and TRBV6-3 among them. A later analysis showed that HLA-associated TCR beta chains had undergone more clonal expansion than equally common others.

As concerns this clone: The antigen is undetermined.

The sample comprised PBMCs. The source is a man between 18 and 35 years old in good health and CMV-seronegative. This sequence joins TRBV5-6 and TRBJ1-2; 7 nucleotides match TRBD1. The CDR3 region has the DNA TGTGCCAGCAGCAAGACAGGGACGGCTGGCTACACCTTC. Its translation: CASSKTGTAGYTF. Combining the CDR3 with reference TRBV5-6 and TRBJ1-2 gives the whole variable domain DAGVTQSPTHLIKTRGQQVTLRCSPKSGHDTVSWYQQALGQGPQFIFQYYEEEERQRGNFPDRFSGHQFPNYSSELNVNALLLGDSALYLCASSKTGTAGYTFGSGTRLTVV.